This note documents a single T cell receptor beta chain sequence. Its antigen is not identified. The CDR3 is 14 amino acids. V dropped 5 bases and J dropped 5 bases, with 16 bases sitting between them. Germline V gene data show CDR1 as SGHRS and CDR2 as YFSETQ. TCRdb called the 5' RACE reads again in MiXCR, with one record for every CDR3 protein. This table holds 550,000 to 800,000 distinct CDR3 sequences, around 7.5% found once. This specimen comes from a study of identical twins. Study-wide findings and caveats: Part of the zero-insertion signal could reflect confounding by invariant MAIT and iNKT cells. Models predicted less out-of-frame TCR alpha sharing in monozygotic twins than was found.

The data also belong to a second study, concerning yellow fever vaccine responses in identical twins.

The chain uses TRBV5-1 and TRBJ1-1; tentative D call: TRBD1 (6 bases). Specimen: PBMCs. This TCR was recovered from a woman aged 18-29 years in good health. CDR3 coding DNA: TGCGCCAGCAGTGGGTGGCAGGGGAGTACTGAAGCTTTCTTT. It codes for CASSGWQGSTEAFF.